Below are 15 T cell receptor beta chains sequenced from a single sample in a study of vaccination and CD4 T cells after COVID-19. With the Oncomine TCR Beta short-read assay, DNA from cultured CD4+ T cells was sequenced. MiXCR, applied by TCRdb to the PCR reads, yields one record per CDR3 protein. This sample has fewer than 9,500 distinct CDR3 sequences, with 55% found just once. These receptors' antigens are unknown. Treatment described: approximately 10-day PBMC culture with coronavirus spike peptide pools or control peptides (ViraFEST assay). The sequenced sample was CD4+ T cells from blood, cultured in vitro. These receptors were taken from a human donor who had recovered from COVID-19.

V is TRBV20-1 and J is TRBJ1-4; D call uncertain. Looked up from germline, CDR1 is DFQATT and CDR2 is SNEGSKA (reference sequence). V was trimmed by 1 base and J by 6 bases, leaving 6 bases between them. This CDR3 comprises 12 residues. CDR3 protein: CSARAGDEKLFF. The CDR3, as DNA: TGCAGTGCTAGAGCCGGGGATGAAAAACTGTTTTTT.

The rearrangement links TRBV19 to TRBJ2-5; TRBD2 aligns across 7 bases. The V gene end was trimmed by 5 bases and the J gene end by 4 bases; junction bases not matched to a gene: 1. The CDR3 loop spans 12 amino acids. The germline CDR1 and CDR2 sequences are LNHDA and SQIVND (reference sequence). In DNA, the CDR3 is TGTGCCAGTAGTGGGGGGGGAGAGACCCAGTACTTC. Its protein is CASSGGGETQYF.

This clonotype was detected a few times. The chain has TRBV6-5 and TRBJ1-2; 11 nucleotides line up with TRBD1. Germline V lookup: CDR1 MNHEY, CDR2 SVGAGI. The CDR3 loop spans 16 amino acids. V lost 2 bases to trimming and J lost 4 bases; unmatched junction nucleotides: 6. CDR3 protein: CASSYTRTGGSYGYTF. CDR3 nucleotides: TGTGCCAGCAGTTACACGCGGACAGGGGGCAGCTATGGCTACACCTTC.

The chain uses TRBV6-2 or TRBV6-3 and TRBJ2-5, with D possibly matching TRBD1 (6 bases). The CDR3 runs to 15 residues. Germline CDR1 reads MNHEY; CDR2 reads SVGEGT. Trimming pared 0 bases from V and 4 bases from J, leaving 12 bases between. CDR3 region: CASSYSRLGAETQYF. The CDR3, as DNA: TGTGCCAGCAGTTACTCGAGACTGGGGGCAGAGACCCAGTACTTC.

V gene TRBV12-3 or TRBV12-4 combines with J gene TRBJ1-2; 8 positions agree with TRBD1. This CDR3 is 13 amino acids long. V was pared by 8 bases and J by 4 bases, with 6 bases of the junction left unmatched. CDR3 protein: CASSGQGTYGYTF. The DNA for the CDR3 is TGTGCCAGCTCCGGACAGGGTACCTATGGCTACACCTTC.

The chain joins TRBV12-3 or TRBV12-4 to TRBJ1-1; TRBD1 aligns across 12 bases. Germline trimming cut 5 bases from V and 2 bases from J; bases unmatched to any gene: 21. The CDR3 runs 21 residues. The CDR3 DNA reads TGTGCCAGCAGTGCCACCCGATGGGGAGGGACAGGGGGCACTCTTAACACTGAAGCTTTCTTT. Translation gives CASSATRWGGTGGTLNTEAFF.

The rearrangement links TRBV6-5 to TRBJ2-2; unclear D gene. The germline V gene encodes CDR1 MNHEY and CDR2 SVGAGI. Trimming stripped 0 bases from V and 0 bases from J, with 14 bases between. This CDR3 is 18 amino acids long. Written as DNA, the CDR3 is TGTGCCAGCAGTTACTCGATTTATCGGGCCTCGAACACCGGGGAGCTGTTTTTT. Translation gives CASSYSIYRASNTGELFF.

The V and J genes are TRBV3-1 and TRBJ2-3; the D is unclear. This CDR3 spans 14 amino acids. Germline loops: CDR1 LGHDT, CDR2 YNNKEL (reference sequence). Deletions cut 3 bases from V and 0 bases from J, with 7 bases between. For the CDR3, the DNA is TGTGCCAGCAGCCATGGCCCTAGCACAGATACGCAGTATTTT. Translation gives CASSHGPSTDTQYF.

This clonotype was recorded a few times. The CDR3, as DNA: TGTGCCAGCAGAAGGGCTAACTATGGCTACACCTTC. Amino acid sequence: CASRRANYGYTF. The genes are TRBV27 and TRBJ1-2, with D unclear. CDR1 and CDR2 from the germline V gene are MNHEY and SMNVEV (reference sequence). Trimming took off 6 bases at V and 0 bases at J, with 5 bases between the two ends. The CDR3 consists of 12 residues.

Only a few counts were recorded for this clonotype. The chain recombines TRBV27 with TRBJ1-1; 7 bases are a match to TRBD1. Germline CDR1 reads MNHEY; CDR2 reads SMNVEV (reference sequence). J was trimmed by 0 bases and V by 4 bases; bases with no gene match: 8. This CDR3 spans 16 amino acids. CDR3 sequence (DNA): TGTGCCAGCAGTTCCCGGACCACAGGGGTGAACACTGAAGCTTTCTTT. Translation gives CASSSRTTGVNTEAFF.

J is TRBJ1-2 and V is TRBV6-1; TRBD1 matches 7 bases. Unmatched junction bases numbered 9, after V lost 5 bases and J lost 0 bases. The CDR3 totals 16 residues. Germline loops: CDR1 MNHNS, CDR2 SASEGT. CDR3 loop: CASSTLGQAPNYGYTF. Written as DNA, the CDR3 is TGTGCCAGCAGTACCCTCGGACAGGCCCCTAACTATGGCTACACCTTC.

This clonotype was detected once. The chain is built from TRBV30 and TRBJ1-1, with a tentative D call TRBD1 (5 bases). V shed 4 bases and J shed 0 bases, with 42 bases lying between them. The germline V gene has CDR1 GTSNPN and CDR2 SVGIG (reference sequence). The CDR3 is 24 amino acids. The CDR3 loop reads CAWKIQGGHLGSFSKPIMNTEAFF. The CDR3 DNA is TGTGCCTGGAAGATCCAAGGCGGACACCTAGGGAGCTTTTCGAAACCGATTATGAACACTGAAGCTTTCTTT. Looking up the rest from reference TRBV30 and TRBJ1-1 gives the full variable domain: SQTIHQWPATLVQPVGSPLSLECTVEGTSNPNLYWYRQAAGRGLQLLFYSVGIGQISSEVPQNLSASRPQDRQFILSSKKLLLSDSGFYLCAWKIQGGHLGSFSKPIMNTEAFFGQGTRLTVV.

The genes are TRBV29-1 and TRBJ2-2; D perhaps matches TRBD1 (6 bases). The germline CDR1 and CDR2 sequences are SQVTM and ANQGSEA. The CDR3 is made up of 15 amino acids. V dropped 0 bases and J dropped 8 bases, with 16 bases sitting between them. CDR3: CSVEETGSIRGELFF. CDR3 DNA sequence: TGCAGCGTTGAAGAGACAGGCTCAATTAGGGGGGAGCTGTTTTTT.

J is TRBJ2-5 and V is TRBV30, with TRBD2 identical over 10 bases. CDR1 and CDR2 from the germline V gene are GTSNPN and SVGIG (reference sequence). J lost 4 bases, V lost 2 bases, and 7 bases had no gene match. The CDR3 extends over 15 amino acids. The CDR3 sequence: CAWSLAGGVGETQYF. In DNA form, the CDR3 reads TGTGCCTGGAGTTTAGCGGGGGGTGTTGGAGAGACCCAGTACTTC.

This clonotype was picked up a small number of times. V usage is TRBV11-3 and J usage is TRBJ1-1, with D uncertain. The CDR3 covers 16 residues. The ends were cut back, 1 base at V and 4 bases at J, with 16 bases in the middle. CDR1 and CDR2 (germline): SGHNT, YENEEA. Written as DNA, the CDR3 is TGTGCCAGCAGCTTAGTTCGGACGGGTCTGGGCACTGAAGCTTTCTTT. Its translation is CASSLVRTGLGTEAFF.